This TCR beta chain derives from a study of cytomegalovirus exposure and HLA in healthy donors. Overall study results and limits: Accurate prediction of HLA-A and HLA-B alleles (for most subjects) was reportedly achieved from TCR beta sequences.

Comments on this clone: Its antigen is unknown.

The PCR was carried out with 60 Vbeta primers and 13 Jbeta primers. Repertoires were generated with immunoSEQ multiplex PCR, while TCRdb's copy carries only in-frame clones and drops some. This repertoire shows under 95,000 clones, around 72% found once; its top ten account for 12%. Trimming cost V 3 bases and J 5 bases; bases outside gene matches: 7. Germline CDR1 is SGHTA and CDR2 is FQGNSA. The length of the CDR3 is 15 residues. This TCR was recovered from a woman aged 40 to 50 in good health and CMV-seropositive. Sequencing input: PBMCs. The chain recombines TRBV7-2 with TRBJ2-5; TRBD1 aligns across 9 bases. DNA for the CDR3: TGTGCCAGCAGCTTCCCGACAGGGGGTAGGGAGACCCAGTACTTC. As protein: CASSFPTGGRETQYF.